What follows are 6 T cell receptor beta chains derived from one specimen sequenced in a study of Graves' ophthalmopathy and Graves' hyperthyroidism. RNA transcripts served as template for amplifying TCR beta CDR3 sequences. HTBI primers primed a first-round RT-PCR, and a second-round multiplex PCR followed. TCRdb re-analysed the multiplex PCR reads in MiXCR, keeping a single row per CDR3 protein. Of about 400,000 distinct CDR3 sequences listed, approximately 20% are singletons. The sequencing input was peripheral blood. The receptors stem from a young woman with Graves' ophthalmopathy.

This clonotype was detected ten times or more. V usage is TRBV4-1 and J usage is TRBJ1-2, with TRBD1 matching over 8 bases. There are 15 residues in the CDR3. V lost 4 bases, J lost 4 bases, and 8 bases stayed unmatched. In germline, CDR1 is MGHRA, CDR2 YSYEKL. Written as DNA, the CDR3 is TGCGCCAGCAGCCGCCCAGGAGACAGGGGCTATGGCTACACCTTC. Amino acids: CASSRPGDRGYGYTF.

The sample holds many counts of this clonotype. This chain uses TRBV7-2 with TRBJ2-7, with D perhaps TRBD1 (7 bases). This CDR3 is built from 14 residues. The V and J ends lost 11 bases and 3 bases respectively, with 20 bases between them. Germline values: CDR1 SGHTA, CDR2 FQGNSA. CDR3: CASEGGGPYYEQYF. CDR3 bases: TGTGCCTCCGAAGGAGGGGGCCCGTACTACGAGCAGTACTTC.

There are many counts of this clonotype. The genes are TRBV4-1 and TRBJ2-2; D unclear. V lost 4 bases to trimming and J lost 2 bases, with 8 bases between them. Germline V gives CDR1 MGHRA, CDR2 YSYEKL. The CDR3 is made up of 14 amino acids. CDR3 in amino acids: CASSLTSNTGELFF. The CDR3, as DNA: TGCGCCAGCAGCCTGACATCCAACACCGGGGAGCTGTTTTTT.

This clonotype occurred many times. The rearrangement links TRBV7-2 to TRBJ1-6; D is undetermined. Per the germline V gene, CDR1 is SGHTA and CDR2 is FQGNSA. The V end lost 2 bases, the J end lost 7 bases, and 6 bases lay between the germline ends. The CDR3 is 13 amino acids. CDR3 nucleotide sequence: TGTGCCAGCAGCTTACGAAGGAATTCACCCCTCCACTTT. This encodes CASSLRRNSPLHF.

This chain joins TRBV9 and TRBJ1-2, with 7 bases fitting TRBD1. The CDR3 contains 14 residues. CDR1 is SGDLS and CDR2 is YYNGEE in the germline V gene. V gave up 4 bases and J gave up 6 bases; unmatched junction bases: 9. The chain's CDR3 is CASSYLDRLDGYTF. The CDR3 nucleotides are TGTGCCAGCAGCTACCTGGACAGGTTGGATGGCTACACCTTC.

The DNA of the CDR3 is TGTGCCAGCAGTCCGATGACAGGGTTCCCCTCCTACGAGCAGTACTTC. Translated: CASSPMTGFPSYEQYF. The V gene is TRBV28, the J gene TRBJ2-7; 7 nucleotides agree with TRBD1. The germline gives CDR1 MDHEN, CDR2 SYDVKM. The length of the CDR3 is 16 residues. Losses at the gene ends were 5 bases for V and 0 bases for J; bases not matched to a gene: 10.